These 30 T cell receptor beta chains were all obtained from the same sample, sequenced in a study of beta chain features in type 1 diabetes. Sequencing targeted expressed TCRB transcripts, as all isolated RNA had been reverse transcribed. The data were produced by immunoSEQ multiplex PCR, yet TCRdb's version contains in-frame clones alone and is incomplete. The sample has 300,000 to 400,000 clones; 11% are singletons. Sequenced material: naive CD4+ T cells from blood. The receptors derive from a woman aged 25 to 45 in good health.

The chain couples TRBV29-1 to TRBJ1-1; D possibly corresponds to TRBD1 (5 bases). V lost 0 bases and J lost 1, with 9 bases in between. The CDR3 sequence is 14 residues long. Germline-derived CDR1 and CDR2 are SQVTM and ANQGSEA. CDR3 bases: TGCAGCGTTGAAGATCGGGGGGGGAACACTGAAGCTTTCTTT. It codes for CSVEDRGGNTEAFF.

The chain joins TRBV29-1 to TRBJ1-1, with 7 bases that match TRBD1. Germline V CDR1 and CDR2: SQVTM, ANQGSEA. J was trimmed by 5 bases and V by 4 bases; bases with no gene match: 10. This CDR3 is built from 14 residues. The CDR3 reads CSVGNRGGRTEAFF. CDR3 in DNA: TGCAGCGTTGGGAACAGGGGTGGCAGAACTGAAGCTTTCTTT.

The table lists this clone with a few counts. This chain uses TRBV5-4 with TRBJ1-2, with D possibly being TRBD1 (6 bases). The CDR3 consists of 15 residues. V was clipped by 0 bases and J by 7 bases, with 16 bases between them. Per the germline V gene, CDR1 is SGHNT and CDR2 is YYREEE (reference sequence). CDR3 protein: CASSLAAGAIGGYTF. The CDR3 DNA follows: TGTGCCAGCAGCTTGGCGGCGGGGGCGATTGGTGGCTACACCTTC.

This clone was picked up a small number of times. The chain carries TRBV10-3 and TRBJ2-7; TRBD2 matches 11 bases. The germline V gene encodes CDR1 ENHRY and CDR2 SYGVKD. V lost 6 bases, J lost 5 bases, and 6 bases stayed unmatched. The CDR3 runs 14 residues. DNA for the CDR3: TGTGCCATCAGGTTAGCGGGAGGGCCGGACGAGCAGTACTTC. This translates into CAIRLAGGPDEQYF.

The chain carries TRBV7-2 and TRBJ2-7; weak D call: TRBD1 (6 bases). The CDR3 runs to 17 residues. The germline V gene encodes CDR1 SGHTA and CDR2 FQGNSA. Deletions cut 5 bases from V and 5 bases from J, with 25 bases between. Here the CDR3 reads CASSGPTGSAGIDEQYF. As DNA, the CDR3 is TGTGCCAGCAGCGGTCCGACAGGTTCCGCAGGTATCGACGAGCAGTACTTC.

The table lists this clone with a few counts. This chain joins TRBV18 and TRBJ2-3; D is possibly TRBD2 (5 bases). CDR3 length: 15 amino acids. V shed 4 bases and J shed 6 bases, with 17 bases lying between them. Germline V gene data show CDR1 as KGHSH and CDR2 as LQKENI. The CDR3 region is CASSQLDSGADTQYF. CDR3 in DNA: TGTGCCAGCTCACAATTGGACTCTGGTGCGGATACGCAGTATTTT.

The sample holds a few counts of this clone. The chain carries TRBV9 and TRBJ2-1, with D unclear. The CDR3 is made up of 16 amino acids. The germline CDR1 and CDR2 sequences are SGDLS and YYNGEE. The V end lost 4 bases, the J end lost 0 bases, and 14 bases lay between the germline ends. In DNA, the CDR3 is TGTGCCAGCAGCCCAGAGTCCTGGAGCTCCTACAATGAGCAGTTCTTC. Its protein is CASSPESWSSYNEQFF.

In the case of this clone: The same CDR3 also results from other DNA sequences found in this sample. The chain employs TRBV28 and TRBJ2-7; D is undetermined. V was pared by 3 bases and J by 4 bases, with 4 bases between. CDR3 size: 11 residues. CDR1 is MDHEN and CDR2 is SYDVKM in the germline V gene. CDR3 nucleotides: TGTGCCAGCAGTTTCCAGTACGAGCAGTACTTC. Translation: CASSFQYEQYF.

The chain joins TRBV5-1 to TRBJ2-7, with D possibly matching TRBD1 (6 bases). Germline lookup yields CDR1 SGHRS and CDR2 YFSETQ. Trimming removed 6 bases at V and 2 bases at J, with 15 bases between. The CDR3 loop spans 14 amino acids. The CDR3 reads CASTPDRPPYEQYF. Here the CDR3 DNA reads TGCGCCAGCACCCCGGACAGACCCCCCTACGAGCAGTACTTC. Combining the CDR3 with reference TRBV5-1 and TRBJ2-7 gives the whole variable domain KAGVTQTPRYLIKTRGQQVTLSCSPISGHRSVSWYQQTPGQGLQFLFEYFSETQRNKGNFPGRFSGRQFSNSRSEMNVSTLELGDSALYLCASTPDRPPYEQYFGPGTRLTVT.

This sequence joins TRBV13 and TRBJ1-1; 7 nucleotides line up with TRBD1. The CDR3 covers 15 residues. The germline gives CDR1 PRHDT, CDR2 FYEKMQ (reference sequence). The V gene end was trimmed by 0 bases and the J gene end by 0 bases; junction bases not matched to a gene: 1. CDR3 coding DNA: TGTGCCAGCAGCTTAGGGGGACAGATGAACACTGAAGCTTTCTTT. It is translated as CASSLGGQMNTEAFF.

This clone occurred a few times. Here the CDR3 reads CASSLDRGWEKLFF. The CDR3 region has the DNA TGTGCCAGCAGTTTAGACAGGGGATGGGAAAAACTGTTTTTT. The chain recombines TRBV27 with TRBJ1-4; 8 positions match TRBD1. The V gene end was trimmed by 2 bases and the J gene end by 8 bases; junction bases not matched to a gene: 4. CDR1 is MNHEY, CDR2 SMNVEV, per germline (reference sequence). There are 14 residues in the CDR3. Full variable domain (missing parts from reference TRBV27 and TRBJ1-4): EAQVTQNPRYLITVTGKKLTVTCSQNMNHEYMSWYRQDPGLGLRQIYYSMNVEVTDKGDVPEGYKVSRKEKRNFPLILESPSPNQTSLYFCASSLDRGWEKLFFGSGTQLSVL.

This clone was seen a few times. The CDR3 loop reads CASSAGLAGVAETQYF. The CDR3 DNA reads as TGCGCCAGCAGCGCGGGACTAGCGGGAGTAGCGGAGACCCAGTACTTC. The rearrangement links TRBV5-1 to TRBJ2-5, with TRBD2 matching 14 bases. Germline V gene sequence: CDR1 SGHRS, CDR2 YFSETQ. J lost 5 bases, V lost 4 bases, and 7 bases had no gene match. The CDR3 contains 16 residues.

The CDR3 nucleotides are TGTGCCAGCACCCCGGGACAGGCGTGGCTCTATGGCTACACCTTC. It specifies CASTPGQAWLYGYTF. The genes are TRBV6-1 and TRBJ1-2; 8 bases are a match to TRBD1. V lost 7 bases to trimming and J lost 4 bases; unmatched junction nucleotides: 11. Germline V gene sequence: CDR1 MNHNS, CDR2 SASEGT. CDR3 size: 15 residues.

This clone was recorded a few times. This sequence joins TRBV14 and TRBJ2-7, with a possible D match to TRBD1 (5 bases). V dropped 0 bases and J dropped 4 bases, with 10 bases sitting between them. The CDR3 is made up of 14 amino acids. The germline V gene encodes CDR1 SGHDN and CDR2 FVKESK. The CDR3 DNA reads TGTGCCAGCAGCCAAGAAAAGGGGTGGTACGAGCAGTACTTC. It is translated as CASSQEKGWYEQYF.

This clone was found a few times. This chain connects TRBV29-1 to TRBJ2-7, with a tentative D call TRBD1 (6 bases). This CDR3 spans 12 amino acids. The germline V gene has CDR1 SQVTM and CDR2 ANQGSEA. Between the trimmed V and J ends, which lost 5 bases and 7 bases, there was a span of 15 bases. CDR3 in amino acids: CSVRTEVGEQYF. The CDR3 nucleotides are TGCAGCGTTCGGACAGAAGTAGGGGAGCAGTACTTC.

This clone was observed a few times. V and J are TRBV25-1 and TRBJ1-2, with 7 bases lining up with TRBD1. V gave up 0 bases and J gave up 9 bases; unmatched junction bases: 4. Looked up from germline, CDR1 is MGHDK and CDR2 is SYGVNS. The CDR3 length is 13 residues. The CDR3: CASSEYDRASYTF. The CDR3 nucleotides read TGTGCCAGCAGTGAATATGACAGGGCGAGCTACACCTTC.

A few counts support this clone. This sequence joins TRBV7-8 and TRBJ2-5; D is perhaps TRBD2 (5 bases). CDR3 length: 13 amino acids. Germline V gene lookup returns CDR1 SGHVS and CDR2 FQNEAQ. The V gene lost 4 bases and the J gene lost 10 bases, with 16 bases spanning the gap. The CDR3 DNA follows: TGTGCCAGCAGCTCGGACGACGGACTCAACCAGTACTTC. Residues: CASSSDDGLNQYF.

The CDR3 protein is CASSKSGQGGNETQYF. For the CDR3, the DNA is TGTGCCAGCAGCAAATCCGGACAGGGAGGGAATGAGACCCAGTACTTC. The chain combines TRBV21-1 with TRBJ2-5; the table's D gene call, TRBD1, was not cross checked with the DNA. TRBV21-1 is assigned pseudogene status. This CDR3 has 16 amino acids.

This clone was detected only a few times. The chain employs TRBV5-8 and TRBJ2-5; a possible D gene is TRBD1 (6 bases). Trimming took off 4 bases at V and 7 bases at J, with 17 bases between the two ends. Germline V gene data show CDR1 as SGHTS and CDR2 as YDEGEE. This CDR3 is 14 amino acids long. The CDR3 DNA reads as TGTGCCAGCAGCGGATACAGGGAAGCCGGGACCCAGTACTTC. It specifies CASSGYREAGTQYF.

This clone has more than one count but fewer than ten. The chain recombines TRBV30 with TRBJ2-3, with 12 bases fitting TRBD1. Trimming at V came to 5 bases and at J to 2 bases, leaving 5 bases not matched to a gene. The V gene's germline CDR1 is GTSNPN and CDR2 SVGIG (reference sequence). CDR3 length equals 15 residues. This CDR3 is CAWSGTGGLTDTQYF. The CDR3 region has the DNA TGTGCCTGGTCCGGGACAGGGGGCCTCACAGATACGCAGTATTTT.

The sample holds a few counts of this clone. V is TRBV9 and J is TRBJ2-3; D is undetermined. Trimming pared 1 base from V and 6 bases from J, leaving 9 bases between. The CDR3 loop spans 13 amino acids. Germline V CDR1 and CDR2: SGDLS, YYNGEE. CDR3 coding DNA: TGTGCCAGCAGCGTAACATGGGCGGATACGCAGTATTTT. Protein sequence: CASSVTWADTQYF.

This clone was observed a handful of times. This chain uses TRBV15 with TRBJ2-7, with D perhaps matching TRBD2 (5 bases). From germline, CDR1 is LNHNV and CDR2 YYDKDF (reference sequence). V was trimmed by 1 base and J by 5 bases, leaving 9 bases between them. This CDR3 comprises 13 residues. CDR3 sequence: CATSRGDSDEQYF. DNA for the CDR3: TGTGCCACCAGCAGAGGGGATAGCGACGAGCAGTACTTC.

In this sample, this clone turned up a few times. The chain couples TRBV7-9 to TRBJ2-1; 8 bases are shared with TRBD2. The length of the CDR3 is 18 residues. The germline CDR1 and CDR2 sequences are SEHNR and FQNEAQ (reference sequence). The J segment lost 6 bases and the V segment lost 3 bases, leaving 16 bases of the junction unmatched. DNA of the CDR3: TGTGCCAGCAGCTTGTCAACAGCGGGAGTCTATAGCGGCAATGAGCAGTTCTTC. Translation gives CASSLSTAGVYSGNEQFF.

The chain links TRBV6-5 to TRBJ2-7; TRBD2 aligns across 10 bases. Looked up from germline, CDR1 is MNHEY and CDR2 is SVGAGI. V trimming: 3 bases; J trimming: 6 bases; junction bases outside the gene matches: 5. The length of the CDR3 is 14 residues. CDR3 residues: CASSYASGSPEQYF. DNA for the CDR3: TGTGCCAGCAGTTATGCTAGCGGGAGTCCCGAGCAGTACTTC.

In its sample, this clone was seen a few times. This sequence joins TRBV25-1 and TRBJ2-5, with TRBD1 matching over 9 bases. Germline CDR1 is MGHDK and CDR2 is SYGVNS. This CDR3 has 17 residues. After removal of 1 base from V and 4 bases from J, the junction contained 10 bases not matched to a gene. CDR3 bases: TGTGCCAGCAGTGAATCAGACAGGGGGAGGCGGGGAGAGACCCAGTACTTC. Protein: CASSESDRGRRGETQYF.

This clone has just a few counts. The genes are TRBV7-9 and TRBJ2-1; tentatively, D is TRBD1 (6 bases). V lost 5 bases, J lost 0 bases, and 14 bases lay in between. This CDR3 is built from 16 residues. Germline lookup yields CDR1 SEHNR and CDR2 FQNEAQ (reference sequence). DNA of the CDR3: TGTGCCAGCAGCACAACAGGGTTTCGCTCCTACAATGAGCAGTTCTTC. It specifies CASSTTGFRSYNEQFF.

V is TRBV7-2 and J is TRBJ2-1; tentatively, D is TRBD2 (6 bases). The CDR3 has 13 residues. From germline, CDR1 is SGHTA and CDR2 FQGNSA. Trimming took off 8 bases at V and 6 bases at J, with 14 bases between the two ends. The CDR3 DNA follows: TGTGCCAGCCGAACGGGGACTCGCAATGAGCAGTTCTTC. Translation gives CASRTGTRNEQFF. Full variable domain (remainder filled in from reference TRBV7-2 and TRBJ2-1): GAGVSQSPSNKVTEKGKDVELRCDPISGHTALYWYRQSLGQGLEFLIYFQGNSAPDKSGLPSDRFSAERTGGSVSTLTIQRTQQEDSAVYLCASRTGTRNEQFFGPGTRLTVL.

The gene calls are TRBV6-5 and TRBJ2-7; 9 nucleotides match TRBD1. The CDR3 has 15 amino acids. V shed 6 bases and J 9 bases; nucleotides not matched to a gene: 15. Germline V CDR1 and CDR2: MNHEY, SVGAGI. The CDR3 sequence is CASRRPGQGGVGQYF. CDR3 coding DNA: TGTGCCAGCAGAAGACCGGGACAGGGAGGGGTCGGGCAGTACTTC.

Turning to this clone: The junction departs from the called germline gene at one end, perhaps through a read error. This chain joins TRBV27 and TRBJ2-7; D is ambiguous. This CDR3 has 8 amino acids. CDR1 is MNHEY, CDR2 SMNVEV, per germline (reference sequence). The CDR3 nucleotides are TGTGCCAGCAGCAGCAGGAACTTC. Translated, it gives CASSSRNF.

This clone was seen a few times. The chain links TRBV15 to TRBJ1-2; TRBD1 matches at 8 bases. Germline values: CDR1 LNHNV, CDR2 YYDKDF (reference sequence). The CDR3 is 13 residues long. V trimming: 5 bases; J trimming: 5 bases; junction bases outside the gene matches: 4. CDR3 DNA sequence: TGTGCCACCAGCGGCAGGGGGCTTTATGGCTACACCTTC. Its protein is CATSGRGLYGYTF.